What follows are 3 T cell receptor beta chains derived from one specimen sequenced in a study of blood T cell repertoires in COVID-19. Measured with immunoSEQ multiplex PCR; TCRdb has only the in-frame clones, and not every one. In the table there are 150,000 to 200,000 clones, approximately 82% of which are singletons. Sequencing was done on a sample of PBMCs or T cells enriched from blood (not recorded which). Receptor source: a woman in her forties or fifties who had recovered from COVID-19.

By sample fraction, this clone is medium-sized. This chain joins TRBV29-1 and TRBJ1-1; D unclear. The CDR3 sequence is 13 residues long. The germline V and J ends were trimmed by 4 bases and 5 bases, with 14 bases remaining between them. Germline CDR1 SQVTM, CDR2 ANQGSEA. CDR3 DNA sequence: TGCAGCGTTGGCTATCTCCCTTTGACTGAAGCTTTCTTT. It specifies CSVGYLPLTEAFF.

The CDR3 DNA follows: TGCGCCAGCAGCTTTAACGGACAGGGCACCGAAGCTTTCTTT. Protein product: CASSFNGQGTEAFF. V gene TRBV5-1 combines with J gene TRBJ1-1; 8 bases map to TRBD1. This CDR3 contains 14 residues. J was trimmed by 8 bases and V by 2 bases; bases with no gene match: 8. Germline V lookup: CDR1 SGHRS, CDR2 YFSETQ.

The V call is TRBV3-1 (or the pseudogene TRBV3-2), the J call TRBJ2-7; D not certain. Germline V gene data show CDR1 as LGHDT and CDR2 as YNNKEL (reference sequence). The V gene lost 2 bases and the J gene lost 0 bases, with 8 bases spanning the gap. The CDR3 covers 14 residues. For the CDR3, the DNA is TGTGCCAGCAGCCAACAGAGAGGCTCCTACGAGCAGTACTTC. This encodes CASSQQRGSYEQYF.